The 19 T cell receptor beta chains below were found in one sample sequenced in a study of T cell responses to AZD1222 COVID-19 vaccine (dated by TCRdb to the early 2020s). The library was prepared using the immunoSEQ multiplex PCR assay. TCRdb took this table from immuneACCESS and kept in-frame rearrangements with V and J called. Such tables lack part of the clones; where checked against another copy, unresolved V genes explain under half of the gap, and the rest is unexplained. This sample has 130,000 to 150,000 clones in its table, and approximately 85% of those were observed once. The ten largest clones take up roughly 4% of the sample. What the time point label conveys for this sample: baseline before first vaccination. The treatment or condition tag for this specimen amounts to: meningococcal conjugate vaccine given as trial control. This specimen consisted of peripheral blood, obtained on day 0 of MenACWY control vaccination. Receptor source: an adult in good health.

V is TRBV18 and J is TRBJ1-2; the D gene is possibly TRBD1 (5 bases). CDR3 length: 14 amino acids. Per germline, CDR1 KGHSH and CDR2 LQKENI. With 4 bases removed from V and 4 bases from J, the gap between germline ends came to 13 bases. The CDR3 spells CASSLGAQTYGYTF. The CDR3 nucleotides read TGTGCCAGCTCACTAGGGGCACAGACCTATGGCTACACCTTC.

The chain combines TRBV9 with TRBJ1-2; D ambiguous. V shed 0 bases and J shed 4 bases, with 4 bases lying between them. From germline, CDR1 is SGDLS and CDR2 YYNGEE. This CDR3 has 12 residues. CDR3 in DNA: TGTGCCAGCAGCGTAGAAGGCTATGGCTACACCTTC. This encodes CASSVEGYGYTF.

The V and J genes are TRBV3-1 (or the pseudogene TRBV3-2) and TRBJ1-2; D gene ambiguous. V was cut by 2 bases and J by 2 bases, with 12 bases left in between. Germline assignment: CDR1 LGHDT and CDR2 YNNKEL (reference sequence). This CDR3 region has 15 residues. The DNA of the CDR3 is TGTGCCAGCAGCCAACGTAGGGAACTGAACTATGGCTACACCTTC. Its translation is CASSQRRELNYGYTF.

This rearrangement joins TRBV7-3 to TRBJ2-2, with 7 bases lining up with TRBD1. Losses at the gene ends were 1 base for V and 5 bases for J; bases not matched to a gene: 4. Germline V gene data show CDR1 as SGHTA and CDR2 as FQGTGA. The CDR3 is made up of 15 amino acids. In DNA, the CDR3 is TGTGCCAGCAGCTTAAGGGGGACAGTAACCGGGGAGCTGTTTTTT. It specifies CASSLRGTVTGELFF. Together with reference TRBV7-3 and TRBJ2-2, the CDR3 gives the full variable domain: GAGVSQTPSNKVTEKGKYVELRCDPISGHTALYWYRQSLGQGPEFLIYFQGTGAADDSGLPNDRFFAVRPEGSVSTLKIQRTERGDSAVYLCASSLRGTVTGELFFGEGSRLTVL.

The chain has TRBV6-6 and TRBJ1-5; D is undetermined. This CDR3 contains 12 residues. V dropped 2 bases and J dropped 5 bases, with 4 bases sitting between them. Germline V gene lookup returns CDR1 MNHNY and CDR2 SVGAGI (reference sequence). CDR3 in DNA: TGTGCCAGCAGTTACACGGATCAGCCCCAGCATTTT. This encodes CASSYTDQPQHF.

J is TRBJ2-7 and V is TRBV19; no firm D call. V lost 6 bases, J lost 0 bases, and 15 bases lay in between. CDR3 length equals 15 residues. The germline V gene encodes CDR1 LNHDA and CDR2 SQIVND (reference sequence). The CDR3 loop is CASSIQGRSSYEQYF. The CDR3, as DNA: TGTGCCAGTAGCATCCAAGGGCGCAGCTCCTACGAGCAGTACTTC.

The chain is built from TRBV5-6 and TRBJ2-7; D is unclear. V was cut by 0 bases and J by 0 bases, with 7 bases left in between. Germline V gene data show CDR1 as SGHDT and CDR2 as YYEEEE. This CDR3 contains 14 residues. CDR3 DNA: TGTGCCAGCAGCTTGGGCGTCAACTCCTACGAGCAGTACGTC. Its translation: CASSLGVNSYEQYV.

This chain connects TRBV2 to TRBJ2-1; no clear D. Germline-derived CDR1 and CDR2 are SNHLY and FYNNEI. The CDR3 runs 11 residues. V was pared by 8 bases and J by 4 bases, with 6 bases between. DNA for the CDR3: TGTGCCAGCGGCCGATACAATGAGCAGTTCTTC. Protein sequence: CASGRYNEQFF.

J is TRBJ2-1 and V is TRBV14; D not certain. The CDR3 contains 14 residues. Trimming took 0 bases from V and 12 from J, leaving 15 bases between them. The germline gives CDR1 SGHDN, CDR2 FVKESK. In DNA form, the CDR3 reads TGTGCCAGCAGCCAAGATTTCGGCCTCCGCTTGCAGTTCTTC. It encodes CASSQDFGLRLQFF.

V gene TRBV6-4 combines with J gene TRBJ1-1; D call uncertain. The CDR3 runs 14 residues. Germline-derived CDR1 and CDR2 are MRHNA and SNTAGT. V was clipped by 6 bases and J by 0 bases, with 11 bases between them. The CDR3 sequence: CASRADGMNTEAFF. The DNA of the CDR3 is TGTGCCAGCAGGGCGGACGGTATGAACACTGAAGCTTTCTTT.

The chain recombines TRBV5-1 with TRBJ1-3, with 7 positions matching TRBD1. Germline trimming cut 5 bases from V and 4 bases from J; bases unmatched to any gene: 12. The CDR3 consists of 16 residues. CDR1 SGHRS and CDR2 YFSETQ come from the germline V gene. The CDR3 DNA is TGCGCCAGCAGATCTACAGGGGAGGTCGTCGGAAACACCATATATTTT. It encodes CASRSTGEVVGNTIYF.

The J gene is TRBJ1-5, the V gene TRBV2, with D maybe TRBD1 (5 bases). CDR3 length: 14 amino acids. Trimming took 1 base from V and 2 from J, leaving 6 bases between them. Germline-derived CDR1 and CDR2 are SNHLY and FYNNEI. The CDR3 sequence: CASSEGGGNQPQHF. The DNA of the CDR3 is TGTGCCAGCAGTGAAGGGGGGGGCAATCAGCCCCAGCATTTT.

This CDR3 reads CASSLKGGAEAFF. The CDR3 bases are TGTGCCAGCTCCCTCAAAGGGGGGGCTGAAGCTTTCTTT. The J gene is TRBJ1-1, the V gene TRBV6-5; D possibly corresponds to TRBD1 (6 bases). Trimming took off 8 bases at V and 6 bases at J, with 16 bases between the two ends. Germline assignment: CDR1 MNHEY and CDR2 SVGAGI. The CDR3 is made up of 13 amino acids.

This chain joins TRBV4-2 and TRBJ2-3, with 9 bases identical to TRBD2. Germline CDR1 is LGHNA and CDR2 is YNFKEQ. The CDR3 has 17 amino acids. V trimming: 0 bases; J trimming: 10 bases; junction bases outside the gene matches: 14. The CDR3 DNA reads TGTGCCAGCAGCCAAGAAGGTAGCGGGGGACGGGTGGGGGCGCAGTATTTT. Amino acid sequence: CASSQEGSGGRVGAQYF.

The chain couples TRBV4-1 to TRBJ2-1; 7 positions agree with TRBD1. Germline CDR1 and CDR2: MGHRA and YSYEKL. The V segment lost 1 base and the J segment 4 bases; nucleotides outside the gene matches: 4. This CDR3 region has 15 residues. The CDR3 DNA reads TGCGCCAGCAGCCAAGGGGGGACAGTTTACAATGAGCAGTTCTTC. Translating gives CASSQGGTVYNEQFF.

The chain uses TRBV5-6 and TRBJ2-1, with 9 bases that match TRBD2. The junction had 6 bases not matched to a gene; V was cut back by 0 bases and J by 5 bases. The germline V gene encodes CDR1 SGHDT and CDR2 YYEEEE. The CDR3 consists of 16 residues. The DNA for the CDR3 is TGTGCCAGCAGCTTGGAGCGGGGGGTTCTTAACAATGAGCAGTTCTTC. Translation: CASSLERGVLNNEQFF.

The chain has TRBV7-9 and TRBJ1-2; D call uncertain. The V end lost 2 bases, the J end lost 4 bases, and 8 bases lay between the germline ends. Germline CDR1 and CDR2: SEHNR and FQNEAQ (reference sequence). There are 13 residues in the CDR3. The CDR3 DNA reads TGTGCCAGCAGCTTACGCGGTGGCTATGGCTACACCTTC. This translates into CASSLRGGYGYTF.

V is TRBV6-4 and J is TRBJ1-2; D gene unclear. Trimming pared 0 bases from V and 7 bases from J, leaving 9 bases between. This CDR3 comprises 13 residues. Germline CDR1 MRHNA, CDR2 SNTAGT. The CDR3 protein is CASSDSTSGGYTF. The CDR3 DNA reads TGTGCCAGCAGTGACTCGACATCGGGTGGCTACACCTTC.

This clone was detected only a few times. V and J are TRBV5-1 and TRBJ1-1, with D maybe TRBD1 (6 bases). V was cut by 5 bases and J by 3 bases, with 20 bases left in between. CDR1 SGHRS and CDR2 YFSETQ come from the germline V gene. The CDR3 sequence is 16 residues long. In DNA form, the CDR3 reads TGCGCCAGCAGTAATCCAAGCTTAGGGGGGGACACTGAAGCTTTCTTT. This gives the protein CASSNPSLGGDTEAFF.